These 16 T cell receptor beta chains originate from one sample sequenced in a study of human T cells and chemical hapten exposure. As to time point: patch test 2, 6 weeks after DPC sensitization. The treatment denotes: therapeutic diphenylcyclopropenone sensitization with weekly scalp DPC. Using its own MiXCR run on the RACE reads, TCRdb lists one record per CDR3 protein. Among approximately 40,000 distinct CDR3 sequences listed, 3% to 4% were seen once. The specimen was whole blood, collected in connection with sensitization to the hapten diphenylcyclopropenone (DPC). Receptor source: a man aged 40-55 years with alopecia areata. Some clones in this sample may be carry-over from other donors' samples.

This clonotype was seen repeatedly, ten times or more. This rearrangement joins TRBV6-5 to TRBJ2-7; maybe TRBD1 (5 bases). In germline, CDR1 is MNHEY, CDR2 SVGAGI. The V end was cut by 6 bases, the J end by 2 bases, with 20 bases between. CDR3 size: 16 residues. The CDR3 nucleotides are TGTGCCAGCAGCCCTGGCACAGGCCCGATCCCCTACGAGCAGTACTTC. It encodes CASSPGTGPIPYEQYF.

This clonotype was found many times. V is TRBV5-6 and J is TRBJ2-5; 8 bases line up with TRBD1. The length of the CDR3 is 13 residues. Looked up from germline, CDR1 is SGHDT and CDR2 is YYEEEE. The junction had 2 bases not matched to a gene; V was cut back by 2 bases and J by 5 bases. DNA for the CDR3: TGTGCCAGCAGCTTCCGACAGGGGGAGACCCAGTACTTC. This translates into CASSFRQGETQYF.

This clonotype appeared many times. J is TRBJ2-6 and V is TRBV28, with D perhaps TRBD2 (6 bases). CDR1 and CDR2 (germline): MDHEN, SYDVKM. V was trimmed by 6 bases and J by 0 bases, leaving 9 bases between them. The CDR3 runs to 15 residues. CDR3 amino acids: CASRGGSSGANVLTF. The CDR3 region has the DNA TGTGCCAGCAGAGGAGGGAGCTCTGGGGCCAACGTCCTGACTTTC.

This clonotype was picked up a small number of times. V is TRBV10-3 and J is TRBJ1-6, with TRBD1 as a possible D gene (5 bases). The CDR3 is 13 amino acids. Per the germline V gene, CDR1 is ENHRY and CDR2 is SYGVKD. Trimming removed 6 bases from V and 6 bases from J, with 9 bases in between. CDR3: CAIRDSFNSPLHF. The CDR3 DNA reads as TGTGCCATCAGAGACAGCTTTAATTCACCCCTCCACTTT.

This clonotype was picked up many times. The chain recombines TRBV12-3 or TRBV12-4 with TRBJ1-1; D not resolved. This CDR3 is built from 14 residues. Trimming took 5 bases from V and 0 from J, leaving 10 bases between them. In DNA, the CDR3 is TGTGCCAGCAGTCCACAGTCCATGAACACTGAAGCTTTCTTT. Protein: CASSPQSMNTEAFF.

In this sample, this clonotype turned up many times. The rearrangement joins TRBV28 to TRBJ2-3; D possibly corresponds to TRBD2 (6 bases). Trimming pared 2 bases from V and 3 bases from J, leaving 12 bases between. CDR3 length: 15 amino acids. From germline, CDR1 is MDHEN and CDR2 SYDVKM. The CDR3 loop reads CASSLPGDLTDTQYF. In DNA form, the CDR3 reads TGTGCCAGCAGTTTACCGGGAGATTTGACAGATACGCAGTATTTT.

This clonotype has at least ten counts. V is TRBV18 and J is TRBJ2-6; D ambiguous. The V gene's germline CDR1 is KGHSH and CDR2 LQKENI. Between the trimmed V and J ends, which lost 2 bases and 4 bases, there was a span of 9 bases. This CDR3 has 15 amino acids. CDR3 amino acids: CASSPTTVGANVLTF. CDR3 sequence (DNA): TGTGCCAGCTCACCAACAACTGTCGGGGCCAACGTCCTGACTTTC.

This clonotype was recorded at least ten times. The V and J genes are TRBV2 and TRBJ1-2, with TRBD1 identical over 7 bases. Germline V gene lookup returns CDR1 SNHLY and CDR2 FYNNEI. The CDR3 is 13 amino acids. The ends lost 4 bases at V and 6 bases at J; junction bases unmatched: 5. DNA of the CDR3: TGTGCCAGCAGTGGGGACAGCCGTGATGGCTACACCTTC. This translates into CASSGDSRDGYTF.

In this sample, this clonotype turned up many times. V gene TRBV20-1 combines with J gene TRBJ2-3; D remains ambiguous. CDR3 size: 14 residues. Per germline, CDR1 DFQATT and CDR2 SNEGSKA (reference sequence). The germline V and J ends were trimmed by 5 bases and 0 bases, with 12 bases remaining between them. CDR3 loop: CSAPLVQSTDTQYF. Here the CDR3 DNA reads TGCAGTGCTCCCCTTGTCCAGAGCACAGATACGCAGTATTTT.

This clonotype was observed many times. DNA for the CDR3: TGTGCCAGCAGCCTCCTAGCGGGAGTCAACAATGAGCAGTTCTTC. Its protein is CASSLLAGVNNEQFF. The rearrangement uses TRBV2 and TRBJ2-1, with TRBD2 identical over 10 bases. Losses at the gene ends were 6 bases for V and 5 bases for J; bases not matched to a gene: 7. Germline CDR1 SNHLY, CDR2 FYNNEI. The CDR3 runs 15 residues.

This clonotype was detected many times. This chain connects TRBV11-2 to TRBJ2-1, with a tentative D call TRBD2 (6 bases). The V gene's germline CDR1 is SGHAT and CDR2 FQNNGV. V gave up 10 bases and J gave up 8 bases, with 15 bases separating them. This CDR3 contains 12 residues. The CDR3 nucleotides are TGTGCCACCATGGGACTCCCTGATGAGCAGTTCTTC. Translated, it gives CATMGLPDEQFF.

This clonotype was seen at least ten times. The J gene is TRBJ2-3, the V gene TRBV5-1; 7 nucleotides agree with TRBD1. The CDR3 runs to 14 residues. After removal of 4 bases from V and 1 base from J, the junction contained 3 bases not matched to a gene. Germline V gene lookup returns CDR1 SGHRS and CDR2 YFSETQ. This CDR3 reads CASSRGQGTDTQYF. CDR3 nucleotide sequence: TGCGCCAGCAGCAGGGGGCAAGGCACAGATACGCAGTATTTT.

The table lists this clonotype with many counts. The chain has TRBV20-1 and TRBJ1-5; 9 bases fit TRBD1. The CDR3 loop spans 16 amino acids. CDR1 is DFQATT, CDR2 SNEGSKA, per germline (reference sequence). V shed 6 bases and J 1 base; nucleotides not matched to a gene: 10. In DNA, the CDR3 is TGCAGTGCCCACACGTCCGGGACAGGGAGCAATCAGCCCCAGCATTTT. Its protein product is CSAHTSGTGSNQPQHF.

This clonotype was detected only a few times. As DNA, the CDR3 is TGTGCCAGCCGGAAATCGAGCTCCTACAATGAGCAGTTCTTC. Translated: CASRKSSSYNEQFF. The chain joins TRBV12-3 or TRBV12-4 to TRBJ2-1; no reliable D call. The CDR3 has 14 residues. Between the trimmed V and J ends, which lost 8 bases and 0 bases, there was a span of 11 bases.

The sample holds many counts of this clonotype. The rearrangement uses TRBV6-1 and TRBJ1-6; 11 bases agree with TRBD1. Germline CDR1 and CDR2: MNHNS and SASEGT. The CDR3 covers 16 residues. The J segment lost 7 bases and the V segment lost 7 bases, leaving 9 bases of the junction unmatched. This chain's CDR3 is CASTRPGQGGNSPLHF. CDR3 coding DNA: TGTGCCAGCACCAGACCGGGACAGGGGGGAAATTCACCCCTCCACTTT.

This clonotype was detected many times. V gene TRBV6-2 or TRBV6-3 combines with J gene TRBJ2-6; 7 bases are shared with TRBD1. CDR3 length: 14 residues. The germline gives CDR1 MNHEY, CDR2 SVGEGT. Trimming removed 5 bases from V and 4 bases from J; junction bases left unmatched: 2. The CDR3 sequence is CASSTGDGANVLTF. The CDR3 DNA reads as TGTGCCAGCAGTACAGGGGACGGGGCCAACGTCCTGACTTTC.